What follows are 30 T cell receptor beta chains derived from one specimen sequenced in a study of cytomegalovirus exposure and HLA in healthy donors. PCR amplification relied on 60 Vbeta primers (plus 13 Jbeta primers). The method was immunoSEQ multiplex PCR; TCRdb's version includes in-frame clones alone and lacks a portion of them. This sample has some 95,000 clones, with roughly 79% found just once. Sequenced sample: PBMCs. These receptors originate from a woman aged 40 to 50 in good health and CMV-seronegative.

A single count supports this clone. This sequence joins TRBV6-5 and TRBJ1-1; D possibly corresponds to TRBD1 (5 bases). CDR1 and CDR2 (germline): MNHEY, SVGAGI. Trimming removed 4 bases from V and 6 bases from J, with 9 bases in between. CDR3 length equals 12 residues. CDR3 in amino acids: CASSSRVAEAFF. The CDR3 DNA reads TGTGCCAGCAGTTCCAGGGTGGCTGAAGCTTTCTTT.

V is TRBV7-2 and J is TRBJ1-5; D is unresolved. This CDR3 contains 13 residues. V was shortened by 5 bases and J by 6 bases, with 11 bases between the two germline ends. CDR1 and CDR2 (germline): SGHTA, FQGNSA. CDR3 region: CASSPRSGQPQHF. The CDR3 nucleotides read TGTGCCAGCAGCCCGAGATCAGGTCAGCCCCAGCATTTT.

The chain combines TRBV2 with TRBJ1-2; TRBD1 agrees at 9 bases. The germline gives CDR1 SNHLY, CDR2 FYNNEI. J gave up 5 bases and V 7 bases, and 8 bases lay outside the gene matches. CDR3 length equals 14 residues. This CDR3 is CASNQDRGRYGYTF. The CDR3 DNA reads as TGTGCCAGCAACCAGGACAGGGGCCGATATGGCTACACCTTC.

J is TRBJ1-2 and V is TRBV10-3; weak D call: TRBD1 (6 bases). The CDR3 extends over 15 amino acids. V lost 2 bases and J 2 bases, leaving 12 bases between the germline ends. Germline V gene sequence: CDR1 ENHRY, CDR2 SYGVKD. The CDR3 loop reads CAISEARGINYGYTF. The CDR3 nucleotides are TGTGCCATCAGTGAGGCCAGGGGCATCAACTATGGCTACACCTTC.

V is TRBV13 and J is TRBJ2-3; a possible D gene is TRBD1 (6 bases). The V gene's germline CDR1 is PRHDT and CDR2 FYEKMQ (reference sequence). The CDR3 consists of 15 residues. V gave up 1 base and J gave up 0 bases, with 8 bases separating them. The CDR3 DNA reads as TGTGCCAGCAGCTTAGATCAGGGGAGCACAGATACGCAGTATTTT. Its protein product is CASSLDQGSTDTQYF.

The V gene is TRBV5-1, the J gene TRBJ1-5, with D perhaps matching TRBD1 (5 bases). Trimming stripped 4 bases from V and 3 bases from J, with 11 bases between. The CDR3 extends over 14 amino acids. The germline CDR1 and CDR2 sequences are SGHRS and YFSETQ. The CDR3 reads CASSGGGYNQPQHF. The CDR3, as DNA: TGCGCCAGCAGCGGCGGGGGATACAATCAGCCCCAGCATTTT.

On this clone itself: The same CDR3 is also encoded by other DNA sequences in this sample. The rearrangement joins TRBV9 to TRBJ2-7, with a tentative D call TRBD2 (5 bases). The CDR3 is made up of 14 amino acids. V shed 0 bases and J shed 0 bases, with 7 bases lying between them. Germline V gene data show CDR1 as SGDLS and CDR2 as YYNGEE. CDR3 loop: CASSVGTASYEQYF. Here the CDR3 DNA reads TGTGCCAGCAGCGTAGGGACTGCCTCCTACGAGCAGTACTTC.

The chain carries TRBV4-2 and TRBJ2-5; D remains ambiguous. Germline V gene lookup returns CDR1 LGHNA and CDR2 YNFKEQ. There are 13 residues in the CDR3. V shed 4 bases and J shed 2 bases, with 8 bases lying between them. The CDR3: CASSRDRQETQYF. CDR3 sequence (DNA): TGTGCCAGCAGCCGCGATAGACAAGAGACCCAGTACTTC.

The rearrangement uses TRBV5-8 and TRBJ1-5; unclear D gene. V lost 4 bases and J lost 4, with 15 bases in between. The CDR3 has 15 residues. The germline gives CDR1 SGHTS, CDR2 YDEGEE. In DNA form, the CDR3 reads TGTGCCAGCAGCCCGGTGGCGGGGTCTAATCAGCCCCAGCATTTT. Its protein product is CASSPVAGSNQPQHF.

Only a few counts were recorded for this clone. V usage is TRBV6-5 and J usage is TRBJ1-1; a weak D match, TRBD1 (6 bases). Germline CDR1 reads MNHEY; CDR2 reads SVGAGI. CDR3 length equals 15 residues. V was pared by 4 bases and J by 5 bases, with 17 bases between. CDR3: CASSSTGRRGTEAFF. The CDR3 DNA reads as TGTGCCAGCAGTTCAACAGGGAGACGAGGGACTGAAGCTTTCTTT.

This chain connects TRBV6-5 to TRBJ2-3, with 8 bases identical to TRBD2. The CDR3 runs to 15 residues. The germline CDR1 and CDR2 sequences are MNHEY and SVGAGI. V was pared by 6 bases and J by 2 bases, with 7 bases of the junction left unmatched. The CDR3 DNA follows: TGTGCCAGCAGGGCGAGCGGGGGCCCCACAGATACGCAGTATTTT. Protein sequence: CASRASGGPTDTQYF.

J is TRBJ2-2 and V is TRBV27; D perhaps matches TRBD1 (6 bases). The CDR3 covers 15 residues. Trimming took off 3 bases at V and 1 base at J, with 9 bases between the two ends. CDR1 and CDR2 from the germline V gene are MNHEY and SMNVEV (reference sequence). CDR3 DNA: TGTGCCAGCAGTTTCGGGACACGGAACACCGGGGAGCTGTTTTTT. Its protein is CASSFGTRNTGELFF.

The rearrangement joins TRBV2 to TRBJ2-3; TRBD2 matches at 8 bases. The length of the CDR3 is 14 residues. Germline values: CDR1 SNHLY, CDR2 FYNNEI. V was clipped by 0 bases and J by 8 bases; unmatched bases: 4. CDR3 amino acids: CASSEAGRGGTQYF. DNA for the CDR3: TGTGCCAGCAGTGAAGCTGGTCGGGGGGGTACGCAGTATTTT.

The J gene is TRBJ1-6, the V gene TRBV19, with unresolved D. Trimming removed 8 bases from V and 7 bases from J, with 12 bases in between. CDR1 LNHDA and CDR2 SQIVND come from the germline V gene (reference sequence). This CDR3 is 13 amino acids long. CDR3 amino acids: CASGWEGNSPLHF. The CDR3 DNA reads TGTGCCAGTGGCTGGGAGGGAAATTCACCCCTCCACTTT.

The gene calls are TRBV15 and TRBJ2-5; a possible D gene is TRBD2 (5 bases). The CDR3 is made up of 11 amino acids. Per the germline V gene, CDR1 is LNHNV and CDR2 is YYDKDF (reference sequence). V was shortened by 5 bases and J by 5 bases, with 6 bases between the two germline ends. CDR3 nucleotide sequence: TGTGCCACCAGCGGGGAGGAGACCCAGTACTTC. Its translation is CATSGEETQYF.

CDR3 bases: TGTGCCAGCAGCTTAGATATCTATGGCTACACCTTC. This translates into CASSLDIYGYTF. The gene calls are TRBV7-8 and TRBJ1-2, with D uncertain. CDR1 is SGHVS, CDR2 FQNEAQ, per germline. Trimming cost V 1 base and J 4 bases, with 4 bases left between them. The CDR3 consists of 12 residues. Looking up the rest from reference TRBV7-8 and TRBJ1-2 gives the full variable domain: GAGVSQSPRYKVAKRGQDVALRCDPISGHVSLFWYQQALGQGPEFLTYFQNEAQLDKSGLPSDRFFAERPEGSVSTLKIQRTQQEDSAVYLCASSLDIYGYTFGSGTRLTVV.

The rearrangement links TRBV6-5 to TRBJ1-2; TRBD1 is a possible D gene (5 bases). This CDR3 comprises 15 residues. V lost 2 bases and J lost 5, with 15 bases in between. CDR1 MNHEY and CDR2 SVGAGI come from the germline V gene. The CDR3 region has the DNA TGTGCCAGCAGTTACGGGGGACTCGGGGCTTATGGCTACACCTTC. Protein sequence: CASSYGGLGAYGYTF.

In this sample, this clone turned up a few times. V gene TRBV7-9 combines with J gene TRBJ1-5, with 7 positions matching TRBD1. CDR1 and CDR2 from the germline V gene are SEHNR and FQNEAQ (reference sequence). The trim removed 5 bases at V and 7 bases at J, leaving 5 bases unmatched. The CDR3 totals 13 residues. CDR3 loop: CASSPPGGQPQHF. DNA for the CDR3: TGTGCCAGCAGCCCCCCAGGGGGACAGCCCCAGCATTTT.

J is TRBJ1-1 and V is TRBV5-1; possibly TRBD1 for D (6 bases). V gave up 6 bases and J gave up 0 bases, with 18 bases separating them. The length of the CDR3 is 16 residues. CDR1 and CDR2 from the germline V gene are SGHRS and YFSETQ. The CDR3: CASTKADSNMNTEAFF. In DNA form, the CDR3 reads TGCGCCAGCACTAAGGCGGACAGCAACATGAACACTGAAGCTTTCTTT.

About this clone: Distinct nucleotide sequences in the sample also encode this CDR3. The chain employs TRBV6-4 and TRBJ1-1; D perhaps matches TRBD1 (6 bases). Trimming left V 6 bases short and J 1 base short, with 6 bases between. Germline V gives CDR1 MRHNA, CDR2 SNTAGT. This CDR3 contains 12 residues. The CDR3 bases are TGTGCCAGCAGGGGACAGAACACTGAAGCTTTCTTT. It translates to CASRGQNTEAFF.

The V call is TRBV21-1, the J call TRBJ1-5; the table's D call TRBD1 went unverified against the DNA. TRBV21-1 is shown as a pseudogene. This CDR3 contains 18 residues. CDR3 amino acids: CASSTQHLWTGTNQPQHF. The CDR3 nucleotides are TGTGCCAGCAGCACACAGCATCTCTGGACAGGGACTAATCAGCCCCAGCATTTT.

The chain links TRBV2 to TRBJ2-3; the D is unclear. V was pared by 4 bases and J by 2 bases, with 7 bases between. Germline CDR1 SNHLY, CDR2 FYNNEI. The CDR3 runs to 13 residues. The CDR3: CASSVENTDTQYF. The DNA for the CDR3 is TGTGCCAGCAGTGTGGAGAACACAGATACGCAGTATTTT.

This clone was seen more than once but under ten times. V and J are TRBV7-8 and TRBJ1-6, with 8 positions matching TRBD1. Germline trimming cut 5 bases from V and 6 bases from J; bases unmatched to any gene: 9. CDR1 is SGHVS and CDR2 is FQNEAQ in the germline V gene. CDR3 size: 16 residues. CDR3 region: CASSDRGQGGNSPLHF. In DNA, the CDR3 is TGTGCCAGCAGCGACCGAGGACAGGGTGGTAATTCACCCCTCCACTTT.

This clone was observed a handful of times. V usage is TRBV5-1 and J usage is TRBJ2-2; 8 positions match TRBD1. This CDR3 is 14 amino acids long. With 7 bases clipped from V and 1 base from J, the junction kept 3 bases outside the gene matches. Germline loops: CDR1 SGHRS, CDR2 YFSETQ. The CDR3 spells CASDGTGNTGELFF. CDR3 in DNA: TGCGCCAGCGATGGGACAGGGAACACCGGGGAGCTGTTTTTT. Using reference TRBV5-1 and TRBJ2-2 for the parts outside the CDR3, the full variable domain is KAGVTQTPRYLIKTRGQQVTLSCSPISGHRSVSWYQQTPGQGLQFLFEYFSETQRNKGNFPGRFSGRQFSNSRSEMNVSTLELGDSALYLCASDGTGNTGELFFGEGSRLTVL.

The CDR3 coding sequence is TGCAGCATTGGGGAGGTCGGCACTGAAGCTTTCTTT. Translated: CSIGEVGTEAFF. The chain recombines TRBV29-1 with TRBJ1-1; D not certain. In germline, CDR1 is SQVTM, CDR2 ANQGSEA. The CDR3 has 12 residues. The V and J ends lost 8 bases and 4 bases respectively, with 14 bases between them. The full variable domain, rest sourced from reference TRBV29-1 and TRBJ1-1, is SAVISQKPSRDICQRGTSLTIQCQVDSQVTMMFWYRQQPGQSLTLIATANQGSEATYESGFVIDKFPISRPNLTFSTLTVSNMSPEDSSIYLCSIGEVGTEAFFGQGTRLTVV.

V and J are TRBV7-3 and TRBJ1-6, with 11 bases fitting TRBD1. J lost 7 bases, V lost 8 bases, and 1 base had no gene match. The germline gives CDR1 SGHTA, CDR2 FQGTGA. CDR3 length: 13 residues. CDR3 loop: CASGTGGNSPLHF. The CDR3 DNA sequence: TGTGCCAGCGGGACAGGGGGAAATTCACCCCTCCACTTT. Filled out from reference TRBV7-3 and TRBJ1-6, the complete variable domain reads GAGVSQTPSNKVTEKGKYVELRCDPISGHTALYWYRQSLGQGPEFLIYFQGTGAADDSGLPNDRFFAVRPEGSVSTLKIQRTERGDSAVYLCASGTGGNSPLHFGNGTRLTVT.

The CDR3 is CASSYDSLEGYTF. The CDR3 DNA reads TGTGCCAGCAGTTACGACAGTTTAGAGGGCTACACCTTC. The J gene is TRBJ1-2, the V gene TRBV6-5, with a weak D call TRBD1 (5 bases). V was trimmed by 2 bases and J by 8 bases, leaving 12 bases between them. In germline, CDR1 is MNHEY, CDR2 SVGAGI. The CDR3 consists of 13 residues.

The rearrangement joins TRBV27 to TRBJ1-1; 7 nucleotides align to TRBD1. CDR1 is MNHEY and CDR2 is SMNVEV in the germline V gene (reference sequence). The trim removed 6 bases at V and 1 base at J, leaving 5 bases unmatched. The CDR3 contains 14 residues. CDR3 sequence reads: CASSRDRENTEAFF. For the CDR3, the DNA is TGTGCCAGCAGCAGGGACAGAGAGAACACTGAAGCTTTCTTT.

The chain uses TRBV5-1 and TRBJ1-4; D is undetermined. Trimming removed 1 base at V and 0 bases at J, with 4 bases between. This CDR3 contains 14 residues. Germline CDR1 SGHRS, CDR2 YFSETQ. The CDR3 DNA sequence: TGCGCCAGCAGCTTGTCCGCAACTAATGAAAAACTGTTTTTT. This translates into CASSLSATNEKLFF.

The chain has TRBV2 and TRBJ2-1; D is unresolved. This CDR3 is built from 15 residues. Germline V gene sequence: CDR1 SNHLY, CDR2 FYNNEI. The ends were cut back, 5 bases at V and 4 bases at J, with 15 bases in the middle. The CDR3: CASSLDSAQYNEQFF. CDR3 sequence (DNA): TGTGCCAGCAGTCTTGACTCCGCTCAATACAATGAGCAGTTCTTC.